Listed here is a single TCR beta chain. The data stem from a study of shared clonotypes between healthy human individuals. Only in-frame clones appear in the TCRdb table, and some are missing; sequencing was by immunoSEQ multiplex PCR. The sample lists more than 400,000 clones; 65% to 85% were seen once. Germline lookup yields CDR1 SGDLS and CDR2 YYNGEE. Unmatched junction bases numbered 7, after V lost 0 bases and J lost 2 bases. The CDR3 loop spans 16 amino acids. The clonotype originates from a woman in her thirties or forties in good health. Some clones in this sample may be carry-over from other donors' samples. The chain uses TRBV9 and TRBJ2-5; TRBD1 agrees at 7 bases. Sequencing was performed on PBMCs. The CDR3 loop reads CASSVGVGTAQETQYF. The CDR3, as DNA: TGTGCCAGCAGCGTAGGAGTTGGGACAGCACAAGAGACCCAGTACTTC.